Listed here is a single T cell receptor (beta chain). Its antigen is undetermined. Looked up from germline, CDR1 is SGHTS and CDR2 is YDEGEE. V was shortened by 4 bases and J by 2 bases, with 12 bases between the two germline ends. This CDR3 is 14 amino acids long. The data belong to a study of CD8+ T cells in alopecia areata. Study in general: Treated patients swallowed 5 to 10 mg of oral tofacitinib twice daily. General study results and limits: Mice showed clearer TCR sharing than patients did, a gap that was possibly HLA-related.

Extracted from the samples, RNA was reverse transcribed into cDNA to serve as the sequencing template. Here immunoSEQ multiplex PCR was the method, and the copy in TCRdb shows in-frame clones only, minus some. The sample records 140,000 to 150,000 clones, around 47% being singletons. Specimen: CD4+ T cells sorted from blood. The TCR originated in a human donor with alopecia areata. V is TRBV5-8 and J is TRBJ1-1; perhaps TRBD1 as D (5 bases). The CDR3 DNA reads TGTGCCAGCAGCGGTTCAGGGTACAACACTGAAGCTTTCTTT. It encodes CASSGSGYNTEAFF.